This T cell receptor (beta chain) was recovered during a study of T-cell memory formation after mild COVID-19 (dated by TCRdb to the early 2020s). With respect to the entire study: TCR sequence clusters from the two donors were found to be largely donor specific. T-cell clones expanding and contracting after mild COVID-19 in two donors were tracked by longitudinal TCRalpha and TCRbeta repertoire sequencing. The cohort comprised two young, previously healthy adult volunteers, one female and one male.

The CDR3 runs 14 residues from the cysteine to the phenylalanine. CDR3 DNA only is kept here, 42 bases in frame from base 1. V and J are trimmed by 10 bases and 7 bases, and the gene matches miss 15 bases of the junction. Taken from the germline V gene, the CDR1 and CDR2 loops are ENHRY and SYGVKD. In the case of this clonotype: Its antigen has not been determined. The record has no base qualities; no much larger clone is one base away.

Sequencing was performed on an Illumina NovaSeq 6000. cDNA libraries for TCRalpha and TCRbeta were prepared by 5'RACE using constant-segment primers, with sample barcodes and unique molecular identifiers added. Trizol reagent was used to extract RNA from every sample. Libraries were amplified in two PCR steps, with a second sample barcode and Illumina TruSeq adapters added in the second step. Libraries were sequenced on an Illumina NovaSeq with 2 x 150 bp paired-end reads. In the source study's methods: Reads were demultiplexed and collapsed into UMI-guided consensus sequences with migec v1.2.7. Using mixcr v2.1.11, UMI consensuses were aligned to TRA and TRB V and J templates and then assembled into clonotypes. Expanded or contracted clonotypes were those called significant by both edgeR and NoisET, with noise models trained on biological replicates. edgeR calls used a false discovery rate-adjusted p below 0.01 and a log2 fold-change threshold of 1. As an exploratory analysis of dynamics, max-normalized trajectories of the 1000 most abundant clonotypes were examined by PCA with hierarchical clustering. The CD4 or CD8 phenotype of responding clones was assigned using the separately sequenced CD4+ and CD8+ repertoires. TCRdb handled the public reads itself, with Q25 trimming in fastp and clone calling in MiXCR, and kept productive beta chains. Under each unique CDR3 protein, matching rows form one entry showing the most common genes and DNA. TCRdb, not the authors, supplied the V and J calls. The sample table lists 200,000 to 250,000 distinct CDR3 sequences, 27% of them with a count of one. The ten biggest clones cover about an eighth of the sample.

Broader findings and caveats from the paper: Contracting CD4+ clones were found mainly in CM and EM memory subsets, while CD8+ clones were enriched in EMRA. From day 15 to 85, contracting clones showed balanced CD4/CD8 phenotypes, whereas a second wave of clones that expanded from day 15 to 37 leaned towards CD4+. Some responding clones were detected in pre-infection memory, which suggested that pre-existing cross-reactive memory T cells had joined the SARS-CoV-2 response. The second-wave clones that peaked on day 37 were not confirmed to be SARS-CoV-2 specific. Only a couple of mild cases were covered in the study, and larger cohorts including severe cases with pre-infection samples were considered necessary.

PBMCs were isolated by Ficoll-Paque density gradient centrifugation. Input material: PBMCs or a T cell subset sorted from them (not recorded which). The receptor was isolated from an adult woman who had mild COVID-19 (a few samples of this study predate the infection). The sample titles of this study are shuffled in the database, so cell type and time point are left out; the donor was told from shared clones. The sequence joins TRBV10-3 to TRBJ1-1; a stretch of 7 junction bases matches TRBD1. CDR3 protein: CATKRDRANHEAFF. The DNA sequence is given as TGTGCCACCAAACGGGACAGAGCGAACCATGAAGCTTTCTTT.